A single sample is the source of the 10 T cell receptor beta chains below, sequenced in a study of blood T cell repertoires in COVID-19. Produced via immunoSEQ multiplex PCR; TCRdb's table is partial and in-frame only. The repertoire holds about 84,000 clones, 70% to 85% seen once, with roughly 7.3% in the top ten. Sequenced input: peripheral blood. The receptors were sampled from a man in his sixties or seventies with acute or convalescent COVID-19.

V usage is TRBV28 and J usage is TRBJ2-7; TRBD2 agrees at 12 bases. Germline V lookup: CDR1 MDHEN, CDR2 SYDVKM. The CDR3 covers 17 residues. V was pared by 4 bases and J by 4 bases, with 11 bases of the junction left unmatched. The CDR3 DNA reads as TGTGCCAGCAGTTCCCGCCTAGCGGGAGGGGTACCTTACGAGCAGTACTTC. This translates into CASSSRLAGGVPYEQYF.

In this sample, this clone turned up many times. The chain combines TRBV4-1 with TRBJ1-6; D call uncertain. Germline V gene sequence: CDR1 MGHRA, CDR2 YSYEKL. The CDR3 spans 15 residues. V gave up 1 base and J gave up 8 bases, with 12 bases separating them. The CDR3 nucleotides read TGCGCCAGCAGCCAAGTACCAGGTTCAGATTCACCCCTCCACTTT. This encodes CASSQVPGSDSPLHF.

This chain links TRBV7-2 with TRBJ2-1; 14 bases are shared with TRBD2. Germline assignment: CDR1 SGHTA and CDR2 FQGNSA. The CDR3 loop spans 16 amino acids. V shed 5 bases and J 7 bases; nucleotides not matched to a gene: 7. CDR3 sequence (DNA): TGTGCCAGCAGCGGTCGGACTAGCGGGGGGAGTAATGAGCAGTTCTTC. Translating it yields CASSGRTSGGSNEQFF.

The gene calls are TRBV27 and TRBJ2-7; the match to TRBD1 covers 8 bases. This CDR3 contains 15 residues. V gave up 2 bases and J gave up 4 bases; unmatched junction bases: 7. The germline gives CDR1 MNHEY, CDR2 SMNVEV (reference sequence). In DNA form, the CDR3 reads TGTGCCAGCAGTTTAATGGCAGGGGGCGAGTACGAGCAGTACTTC. This codes for CASSLMAGGEYEQYF.

The gene calls are TRBV18 and TRBJ1-2; TRBD1 is a possible D gene (5 bases). Germline V gene lookup returns CDR1 KGHSH and CDR2 LQKENI. The CDR3 length is 13 residues. V gave up 2 bases and J gave up 6 bases, with 10 bases separating them. The CDR3, as DNA: TGTGCCAGCTCACCAGGGCAGGGCAATGGCTACACCTTC. Amino acid sequence: CASSPGQGNGYTF.

The rearrangement joins TRBV9 to TRBJ1-6, with 9 bases identical to TRBD1. Germline CDR1 reads SGDLS; CDR2 reads YYNGEE. Unmatched junction bases numbered 4, after V lost 3 bases and J lost 9 bases. This CDR3 is built from 14 residues. CDR3: CASSEGQGRSPLHF. DNA for the CDR3: TGTGCCAGCAGCGAAGGACAGGGGCGTTCACCCCTCCACTTT.

The J gene is TRBJ1-1, the V gene TRBV5-1; D gene uncertain. The CDR3 is 12 residues long. Germline V gives CDR1 SGHRS, CDR2 YFSETQ. Trimming pared 4 bases from V and 11 bases from J, leaving 15 bases between. The CDR3: CASSPSGREAFF. In nucleotides, the CDR3 is TGCGCCAGCAGCCCGTCGGGGAGAGAGGCTTTCTTT.

This chain uses TRBV10-1 with TRBJ1-1, with D possibly matching TRBD1 (5 bases). Per germline, CDR1 WNHNN and CDR2 SYGVQD (reference sequence). The ends were cut back, 6 bases at V and 5 bases at J, with 16 bases in the middle. The CDR3 spans 14 residues. The CDR3 loop is CASSLGTAGTEAFF. The CDR3 coding sequence is TGCGCCAGCAGCCTCGGGACTGCAGGAACTGAAGCTTTCTTT.

This chain uses TRBV5-5 with TRBJ1-2; 7 bases are a match to TRBD1. J was trimmed by 4 bases and V by 1 base; bases with no gene match: 19. Germline lookup yields CDR1 SGHKS and CDR2 YYEKEE (reference sequence). The CDR3 loop spans 19 amino acids. The CDR3 region has the DNA TGTGCCAGCAGCTTGAAAACGGGACAGTCATTGGGGGATCCCTATGGCTACACCTTC. Its protein is CASSLKTGQSLGDPYGYTF.

The gene calls are TRBV3-1 (or the pseudogene TRBV3-2) and TRBJ1-3; 7 positions agree with TRBD1. There are 13 residues in the CDR3. After removal of 2 bases from V and 16 bases from J, the junction contained 11 bases not matched to a gene. Germline values: CDR1 LGHDT, CDR2 YNNKEL (reference sequence). The CDR3 here is CASSQSRDSPPYF. The CDR3 region has the DNA TGTGCCAGCAGCCAATCAAGGGACAGTCCCCCGTATTTT.